The clone carrying this T cell receptor (beta chain) was found once. These data belong to a study of cytomegalovirus exposure and HLA in healthy donors. Though nominally healthy at sampling, donors likely had unrecorded immune exposures. The V gene end was trimmed by 5 bases and the J gene end by 5 bases; junction bases not matched to a gene: 6. Germline V gives CDR1 GTSNPN, CDR2 SVGIG (reference sequence). CDR3 length equals 14 residues. Primers included in the PCR were 60 Vbeta and 13 Jbeta primers. Sequencing used immunoSEQ multiplex PCR; TCRdb keeps in-frame clones, though not all of them. Here the sample spans about 140,000 clones, over 75% being singletons.

The chain is built from TRBV30 and TRBJ1-6; 7 bases are shared with TRBD1. Sequencing was done on a sample of PBMCs. The TCR was taken from a man in his fifties in good health and CMV-seronegative. Here the CDR3 reads CAWGPTGDNSPLHF. CDR3 DNA sequence: TGTGCCTGGGGTCCCACAGGGGATAATTCACCCCTCCACTTT. The full variable domain, completed using reference TRBV30 and TRBJ1-6, is SQTIHQWPATLVQPVGSPLSLECTVEGTSNPNLYWYRQAAGRGLQLLFYSVGIGQISSEVPQNLSASRPQDRQFILSSKKLLLSDSGFYLCAWGPTGDNSPLHFGNGTRLTVT.